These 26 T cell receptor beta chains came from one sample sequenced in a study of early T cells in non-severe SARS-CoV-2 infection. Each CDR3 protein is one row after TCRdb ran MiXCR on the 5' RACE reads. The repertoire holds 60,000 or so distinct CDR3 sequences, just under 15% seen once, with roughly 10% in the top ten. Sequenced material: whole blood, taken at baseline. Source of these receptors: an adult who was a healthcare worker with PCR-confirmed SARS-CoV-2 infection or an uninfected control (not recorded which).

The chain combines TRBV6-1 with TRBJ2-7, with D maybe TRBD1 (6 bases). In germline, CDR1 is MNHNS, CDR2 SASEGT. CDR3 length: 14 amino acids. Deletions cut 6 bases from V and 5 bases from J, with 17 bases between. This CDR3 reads CASRFLRDTHEQYF. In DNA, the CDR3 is TGTGCCAGCAGATTTCTACGGGACACCCACGAGCAGTACTTC.

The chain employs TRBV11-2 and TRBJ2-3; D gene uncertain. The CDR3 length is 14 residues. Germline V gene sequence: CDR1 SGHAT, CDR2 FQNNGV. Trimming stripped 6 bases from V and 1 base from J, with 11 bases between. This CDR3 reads CASSDAGRTDTQYF. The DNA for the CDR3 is TGTGCCAGCAGTGATGCCGGGCGCACAGATACGCAGTATTTT. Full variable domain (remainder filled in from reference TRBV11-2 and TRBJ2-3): EAGVAQSPRYKIIEKRQSVAFWCNPISGHATLYWYQQILGQGPKLLIQFQNNGVVDDSQLPKDRFSAERLKGVDSTLKIQPAKLEDSAVYLCASSDAGRTDTQYFGPGTRLTVL.

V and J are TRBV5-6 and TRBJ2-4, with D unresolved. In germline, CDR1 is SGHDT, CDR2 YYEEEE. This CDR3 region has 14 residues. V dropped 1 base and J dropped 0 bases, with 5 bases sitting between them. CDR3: CASSLRVAKNIQYF. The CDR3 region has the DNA TGTGCCAGCAGCTTGCGAGTAGCCAAAAACATTCAGTACTTC.

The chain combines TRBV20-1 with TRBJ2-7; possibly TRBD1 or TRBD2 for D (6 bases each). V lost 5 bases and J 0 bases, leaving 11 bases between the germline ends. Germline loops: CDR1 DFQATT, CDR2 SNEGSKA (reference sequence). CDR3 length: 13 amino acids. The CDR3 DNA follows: TGCAGTGCTGGGAGGACAGTCTCCTACGAGCAGTACTTC. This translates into CSAGRTVSYEQYF.

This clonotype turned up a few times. The CDR3 sequence: CATSRGLADQYEQYF. The CDR3 DNA reads TGTGCCACCAGCAGAGGACTAGCGGACCAATACGAGCAGTACTTC. V and J are TRBV15 and TRBJ2-7; 9 bases align to TRBD2. The CDR3 is 15 amino acids. Germline V gene sequence: CDR1 LNHNV, CDR2 YYDKDF (reference sequence). The junction had 5 bases not matched to a gene; V was cut back by 1 base and J by 4 bases.

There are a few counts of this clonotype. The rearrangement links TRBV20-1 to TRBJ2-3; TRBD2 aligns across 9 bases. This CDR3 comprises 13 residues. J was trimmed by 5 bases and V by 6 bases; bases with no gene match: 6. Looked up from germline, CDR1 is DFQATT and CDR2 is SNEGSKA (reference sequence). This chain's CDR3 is CSAPQRGVDTQYF. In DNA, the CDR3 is TGCAGTGCCCCCCAGCGGGGGGTAGATACGCAGTATTTT.

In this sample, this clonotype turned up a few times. In nucleotides, the CDR3 is TGTGCCAGCAGCCAAGTTGGGGTTGGAGGCTACACCTTC. Translated, it gives CASSQVGVGGYTF. The gene calls are TRBV4-2 and TRBJ1-2; D remains unclear. The CDR3 runs 13 residues. V lost 1 base and J lost 8, with 11 bases in between. Germline V gene data show CDR1 as LGHNA and CDR2 as YNFKEQ.

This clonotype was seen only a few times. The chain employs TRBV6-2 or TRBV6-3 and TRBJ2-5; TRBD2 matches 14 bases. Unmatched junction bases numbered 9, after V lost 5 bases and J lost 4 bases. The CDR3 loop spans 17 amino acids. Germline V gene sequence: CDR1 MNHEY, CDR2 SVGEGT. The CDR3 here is CASSHRGTSGRGETQYF. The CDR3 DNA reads TGTGCCAGCAGTCACCGCGGGACTAGCGGGAGAGGAGAGACCCAGTACTTC.

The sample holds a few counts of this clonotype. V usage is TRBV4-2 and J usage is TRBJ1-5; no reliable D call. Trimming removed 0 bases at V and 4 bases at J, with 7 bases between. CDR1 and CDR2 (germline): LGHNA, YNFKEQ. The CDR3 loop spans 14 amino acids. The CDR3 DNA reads TGTGCCAGCAGCCAAGAAACGGGGAATCAGCCCCAGCATTTT. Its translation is CASSQETGNQPQHF.

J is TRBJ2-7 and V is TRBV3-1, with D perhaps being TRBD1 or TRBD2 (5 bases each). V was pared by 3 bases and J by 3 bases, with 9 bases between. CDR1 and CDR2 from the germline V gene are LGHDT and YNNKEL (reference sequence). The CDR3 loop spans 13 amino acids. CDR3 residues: CASSQRGVYEQYF. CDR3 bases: TGTGCCAGCAGCCAGCGAGGGGTCTACGAGCAGTACTTC.

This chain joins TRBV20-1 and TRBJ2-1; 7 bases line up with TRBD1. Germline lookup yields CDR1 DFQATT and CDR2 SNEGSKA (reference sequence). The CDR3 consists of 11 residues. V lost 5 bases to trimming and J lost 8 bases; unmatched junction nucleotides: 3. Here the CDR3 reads CSAPQGDEQFF. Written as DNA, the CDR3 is TGCAGTGCTCCCCAGGGGGATGAGCAGTTCTTC.

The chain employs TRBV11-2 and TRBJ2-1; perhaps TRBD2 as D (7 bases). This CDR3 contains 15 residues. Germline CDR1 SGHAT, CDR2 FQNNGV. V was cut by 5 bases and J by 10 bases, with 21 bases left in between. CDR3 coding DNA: TGTGCCAGCAGCCCATCCCCGGGGGGCCGGGGAGAGCAGTTCTTC. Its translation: CASSPSPGGRGEQFF.

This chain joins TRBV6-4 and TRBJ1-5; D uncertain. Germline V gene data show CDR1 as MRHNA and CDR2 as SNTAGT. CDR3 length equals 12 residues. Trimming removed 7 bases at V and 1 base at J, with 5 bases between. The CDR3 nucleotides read TGTGCCAGCAAGGGCAGCAATCAGCCCCAGCATTTT. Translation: CASKGSNQPQHF.

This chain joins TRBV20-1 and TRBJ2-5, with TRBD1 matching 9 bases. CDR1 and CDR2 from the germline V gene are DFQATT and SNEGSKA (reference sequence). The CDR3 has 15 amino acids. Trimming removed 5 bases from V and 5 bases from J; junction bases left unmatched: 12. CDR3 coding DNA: TGCAGTGCTCTGGGACAGGGCGGGATAGGGGAGACCCAGTACTTC. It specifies CSALGQGGIGETQYF.

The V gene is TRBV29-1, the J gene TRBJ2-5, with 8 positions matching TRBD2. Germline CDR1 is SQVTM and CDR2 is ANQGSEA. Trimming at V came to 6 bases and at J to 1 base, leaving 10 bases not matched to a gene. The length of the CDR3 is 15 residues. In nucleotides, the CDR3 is TGCAGCGTCCCTTTAGCGGGACGCCGCCAAGAGACCCAGTACTTC. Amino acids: CSVPLAGRRQETQYF.

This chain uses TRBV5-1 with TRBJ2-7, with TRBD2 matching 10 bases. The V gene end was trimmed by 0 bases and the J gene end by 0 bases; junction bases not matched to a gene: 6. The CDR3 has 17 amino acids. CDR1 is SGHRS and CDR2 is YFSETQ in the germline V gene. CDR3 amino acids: CASSLASGSIISYEQYF. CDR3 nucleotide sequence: TGCGCCAGCAGCTTGGCTAGCGGGAGTATCATCTCCTACGAGCAGTACTTC.

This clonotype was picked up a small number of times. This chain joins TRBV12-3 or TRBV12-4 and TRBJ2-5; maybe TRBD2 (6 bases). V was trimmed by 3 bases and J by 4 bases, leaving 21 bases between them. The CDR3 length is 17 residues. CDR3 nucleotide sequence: TGTGCCAGCAGTTTCTCCTCCGGGACTTTACCGGGAGAGACCCAGTACTTC. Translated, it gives CASSFSSGTLPGETQYF.

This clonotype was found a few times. The DNA for the CDR3 is TGCGCCAGCAGCTTGGAGGTAGCGGGGGGCCATGAGCAGTTCTTC. As protein: CASSLEVAGGHEQFF. V and J are TRBV5-1 and TRBJ2-1, with 10 nucleotides matching TRBD2. Germline V lookup: CDR1 SGHRS, CDR2 YFSETQ. The length of the CDR3 is 15 residues. J gave up 8 bases and V 0 bases, and 5 bases lay outside the gene matches.

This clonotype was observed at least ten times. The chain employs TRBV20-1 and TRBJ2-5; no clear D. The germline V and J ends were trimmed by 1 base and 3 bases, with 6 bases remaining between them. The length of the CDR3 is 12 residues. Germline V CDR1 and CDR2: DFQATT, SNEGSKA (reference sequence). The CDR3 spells CSARVPKETQYF. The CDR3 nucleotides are TGCAGTGCTAGAGTCCCGAAAGAGACCCAGTACTTC.

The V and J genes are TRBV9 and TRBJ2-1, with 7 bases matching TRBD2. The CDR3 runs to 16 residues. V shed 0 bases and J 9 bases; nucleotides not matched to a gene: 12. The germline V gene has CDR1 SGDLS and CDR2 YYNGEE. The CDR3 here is CASSVGVAGGPPEQFF. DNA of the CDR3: TGTGCCAGCAGCGTAGGGGTAGCGGGTGGGCCCCCTGAGCAGTTCTTC.

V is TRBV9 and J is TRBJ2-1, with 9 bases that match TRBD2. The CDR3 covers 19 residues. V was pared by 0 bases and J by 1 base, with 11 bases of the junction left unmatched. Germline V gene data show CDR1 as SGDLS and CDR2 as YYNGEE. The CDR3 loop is CASSVDPLSGGRSYNEQFF. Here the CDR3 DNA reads TGTGCCAGCAGCGTAGATCCGCTGAGCGGGGGGAGATCCTACAATGAGCAGTTCTTC.

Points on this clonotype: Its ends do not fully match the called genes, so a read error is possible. The CDR3 DNA reads as TGTGTCAGCAGCCCAAATGTTCAGCCCCAGCATTTT. Amino acids: CVSSPNVQPQHF. The chain is built from TRBV7-2 and TRBJ1-5; D remains ambiguous. The CDR3 covers 12 residues. CDR1 is SGHTA and CDR2 is FQGNSA in the germline V gene.

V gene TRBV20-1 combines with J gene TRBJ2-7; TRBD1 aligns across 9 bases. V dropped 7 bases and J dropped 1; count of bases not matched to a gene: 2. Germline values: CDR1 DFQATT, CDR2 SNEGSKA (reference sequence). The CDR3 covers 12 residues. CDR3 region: CSVGQGSYEQYF. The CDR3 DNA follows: TGCAGTGTTGGACAGGGGTCCTACGAGCAGTACTTC.

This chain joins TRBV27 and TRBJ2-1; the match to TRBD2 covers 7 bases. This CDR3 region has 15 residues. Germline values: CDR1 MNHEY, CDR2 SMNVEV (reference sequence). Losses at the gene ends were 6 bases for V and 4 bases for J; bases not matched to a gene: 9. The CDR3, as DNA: TGTGCCAGCAGGTACAGCACGGGGGGATACAATGAGCAGTTCTTC. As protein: CASRYSTGGYNEQFF.

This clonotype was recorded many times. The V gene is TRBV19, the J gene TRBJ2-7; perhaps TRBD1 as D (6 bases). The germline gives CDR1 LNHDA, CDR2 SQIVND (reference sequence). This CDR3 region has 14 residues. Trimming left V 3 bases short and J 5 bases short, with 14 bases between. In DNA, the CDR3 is TGTGCCAGTAGTATTCGCAGGGGAGTCAACGAGCAGTACTTC. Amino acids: CASSIRRGVNEQYF.

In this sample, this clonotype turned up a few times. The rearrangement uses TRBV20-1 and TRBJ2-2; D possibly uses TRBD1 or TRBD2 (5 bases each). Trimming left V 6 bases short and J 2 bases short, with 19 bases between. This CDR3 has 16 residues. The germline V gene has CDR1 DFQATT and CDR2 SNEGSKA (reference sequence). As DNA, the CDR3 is TGCAGTGCGGGAACCGGGACCTTACTTAACACCGGGGAGCTGTTTTTT. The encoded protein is CSAGTGTLLNTGELFF.